The 4 T cell receptor beta chains presented below share a single source sample, sequenced in a study of T cell responses to AZD1222 COVID-19 vaccine. Some clones are missing from TCRdb's copy, which holds only in-frame ones; the method was immunoSEQ multiplex PCR. Of some 90,000 clones listed, around nine tenths are singletons. The sample consisted of peripheral blood, taken on day 0 of AZD1222 vaccination. Every receptor here comes from an adult in good health.

V usage is TRBV10-3 and J usage is TRBJ2-2, with 7 bases matching TRBD1. The CDR3 is 15 residues long. V was clipped by 5 bases and J by 3 bases; unmatched bases: 6. Germline lookup yields CDR1 ENHRY and CDR2 SYGVKD. The CDR3 here is CAISPGQPHTGELFF. The CDR3 DNA sequence: TGTGCCATCAGTCCGGGACAGCCTCACACCGGGGAGCTGTTTTTT.

The CDR3 nucleotides read TGCGCCAGCAGCAAGGGGGGACAGGGGTCCTACAATGAGCAGTTCTTC. Its protein is CASSKGGQGSYNEQFF. The V and J genes are TRBV5-1 and TRBJ2-1; 10 nucleotides align to TRBD1. The germline gives CDR1 SGHRS, CDR2 YFSETQ. The trim removed 4 bases at V and 1 base at J, leaving 5 bases unmatched. The CDR3 length is 16 residues.

The genes are TRBV18 and TRBJ1-4; TRBD1 matches at 9 bases. Germline loops: CDR1 KGHSH, CDR2 LQKENI. The junction had 5 bases not matched to a gene; V was cut back by 6 bases and J by 3 bases. The CDR3 has 15 residues. As DNA, the CDR3 is TGTGCCAGCTCCGTAAGACAGGGGGCTAATGAAAAACTGTTTTTT. Protein product: CASSVRQGANEKLFF.

This sequence joins TRBV4-2 and TRBJ2-5, with D possibly TRBD1 on 6 matching bases. This CDR3 spans 15 amino acids. V was trimmed by 0 bases and J by 2 bases, leaving 10 bases between them. Germline CDR1 LGHNA, CDR2 YNFKEQ. CDR3 protein: CASSQEPTGQETQYF. CDR3 sequence (DNA): TGTGCCAGCAGCCAAGAACCGACAGGACAAGAGACCCAGTACTTC.